Listed here are 23 T cell receptor beta chains from one sample, sequenced in a study of glioma-infiltrating T cells. The iRepertoire nested amplicon-rescue multiplex PCR amplified TCR alpha and beta CDR3s from RNA. TCRdb ran MiXCR on the multiplex PCR reads and lists one entry per CDR3 protein. The table has under 130,000 distinct CDR3 sequences, around 28% seen once. Sequencing was performed on glioma tissue, nonneoplastic brain tissue, or PBMCs (not recorded which). These receptors were obtained from a human donor with low-grade glioma or glioblastoma, undergoing nonglioma brain surgery, or in good health (not recorded which).

The chain joins TRBV6-5 to TRBJ2-3, with 9 bases lining up with TRBD1. CDR3 length: 15 residues. The junction had 5 bases not matched to a gene; V was cut back by 7 bases and J by 0 bases. CDR1 MNHEY and CDR2 SVGAGI come from the germline V gene. The CDR3 here is CASNAGTGSTDTQYF. DNA for the CDR3: TGTGCCAGCAATGCAGGGACAGGGAGCACAGATACGCAGTATTTT.

The chain employs TRBV14 and TRBJ1-4; no definite D call. Between the trimmed V and J ends, which lost 0 bases and 7 bases, there was a span of 9 bases. The CDR3 covers 14 residues. Germline CDR1 SGHDN, CDR2 FVKESK. The CDR3 here is CASSQDFRGEKLFF. CDR3 DNA: TGTGCCAGCAGCCAAGACTTCCGGGGTGAAAAACTGTTTTTT.

Details on this clonotype: Since no conserved phenylalanine or tryptophan closes the CDR3, a read error is the likely cause. The DNA is omitted, as the CDR3 cannot be located on it reliably, and the CDR3 follows TCRdb's listing. The genes are TRBV20-1 and TRBJ2-7; the table's D call, TRBD2, has no DNA check behind it. The CDR3 contains 15 residues when both ends are counted. Germline CDR1 reads DFQATT; CDR2 reads SNEGSKA (reference sequence). This chain's CDR3 is CSARDRLRGTYEQYL.

With respect to this clonotype: Mismatch with germline at one junction end may stem from a read error. The chain combines TRBV27 with TRBJ1-1; tentative D call: TRBD1 (5 bases). From germline, CDR1 is MNHEY and CDR2 SMNVEV (reference sequence). The CDR3 length is 14 residues. CDR3 DNA: TGTGCCAGCAGTTTAGGGGGTTTCCGCACTGAAGCATCCTTT. It codes for CASSLGGFRTEASF.

At least ten counts were recorded for this clonotype. This chain links TRBV15 with TRBJ1-3; perhaps TRBD1 as D (5 bases). Germline V lookup: CDR1 LNHNV, CDR2 YYDKDF (reference sequence). This CDR3 has 15 residues. V was shortened by 1 base and J by 3 bases, with 10 bases between the two germline ends. The CDR3 sequence: CATSRAGTDGNTIYF. CDR3 nucleotides: TGTGCCACCAGCAGAGCCGGGACCGATGGAAACACCATATATTTT.

Concerning this clonotype: A single base separates this from a much larger clone, so it may be a read error. The chain recombines TRBV12-3 or TRBV12-4 with TRBJ1-5; D not certain. The CDR3 has 15 residues. CDR3: CASTKHGHSNRPQHF. CDR3 in DNA: TGTGCCAGCACCAAACACGGGCATAGCAATCGGCCCCAGCATTTT.

This clonotype was recorded at least ten times. The V call is TRBV4-3, the J call TRBJ2-4; no reliable D call. V was cut by 2 bases and J by 8 bases, with 19 bases left in between. This CDR3 is built from 16 residues. Germline CDR1 is LGHNA and CDR2 is YSLEER. As DNA, the CDR3 is TGCGCCAGCAGCCAAAGTGGACCTTCCATCTCGGACATTCAGTACTTC. It encodes CASSQSGPSISDIQYF.

In the case of this clonotype: Without the conserved terminal phenylalanine or tryptophan, this CDR3 likely stems from a read error. The DNA of the CDR3 is TGTGGCAGCAGTTCTCCCGGACTCTATGGCTACACCCTC. It yields the protein CGSSSPGLYGYTL. The chain is built from TRBV6-1 and TRBJ1-2; D is unresolved. From germline, CDR1 is MNHNS and CDR2 SASEGT. This CDR3 spans 13 amino acids.

Worth noting for this clonotype: Possible read error: a much larger clone is one base away. The chain is built from TRBV6-2 or TRBV6-3 and TRBJ2-7, with TRBD1 matching 10 bases. The V and J ends lost 8 bases and 5 bases, in that order; junction bases with no gene match: 15. CDR3 length equals 16 residues. CDR1 MNHEY and CDR2 SVGEGT come from the germline V gene. The CDR3 spells CASGSHVGTGVNEQYF. The CDR3 nucleotides read TGTGCCAGCGGATCCCACGTCGGGACAGGGGTTAACGAGCAGTACTTC.

In this sample, this clonotype turned up many times. The chain employs TRBV6-1 and TRBJ2-3, with 7 nucleotides matching TRBD1. This CDR3 region has 14 residues. Unmatched junction bases numbered 6, after V lost 5 bases and J lost 4 bases. Germline loops: CDR1 MNHNS, CDR2 SASEGT. For the CDR3, the DNA is TGTGCCAGCAGTCCCCGGACAGGTGCAGATACGCAGTATTTT. Amino acids: CASSPRTGADTQYF.

The chain links TRBV12-3 or TRBV12-4 to TRBJ2-1; TRBD1 or TRBD2 may be the D gene (6 bases each). This CDR3 spans 14 amino acids. V dropped 1 base and J dropped 9 bases, with 13 bases sitting between them. Written as DNA, the CDR3 is TGTGCCAGCAGTTTAGGGGGGGCCCGGGGTGAGCAGTTCTTC. It codes for CASSLGGARGEQFF.

This chain joins TRBV3-1 and TRBJ2-1, with 7 bases fitting TRBD1. The CDR3 has 15 residues. From germline, CDR1 is LGHDT and CDR2 YNNKEL (reference sequence). V lost 8 bases and J lost 4; bases outside the gene matches: 11. CDR3 residues: CASAYFDRAYNEQFF. For the CDR3, the DNA is TGTGCCAGCGCTTACTTCGACAGGGCGTACAATGAGCAGTTCTTC.

The sample holds many counts of this clonotype. The J gene is TRBJ2-3, the V gene TRBV20-1; D is perhaps TRBD1 or TRBD2 (5 bases each). The germline gives CDR1 DFQATT, CDR2 SNEGSKA (reference sequence). The CDR3 is 14 residues long. The ends were cut back, 5 bases at V and 0 bases at J, with 12 bases in the middle. CDR3 loop: CSAVDRGSTDTQYF. DNA for the CDR3: TGCAGTGCTGTCGACAGAGGGAGCACAGATACGCAGTATTTT.

There are many counts of this clonotype. The chain links TRBV6-1 to TRBJ1-1; TRBD1 is a possible D gene (5 bases). The CDR3 covers 13 residues. The germline gives CDR1 MNHNS, CDR2 SASEGT. V was trimmed by 8 bases and J by 0 bases, leaving 10 bases between them. CDR3: CASERQMNTEAFF. As DNA, the CDR3 is TGTGCCAGCGAACGACAGATGAACACTGAAGCTTTCTTT.

Turning to this clonotype: At one boundary the junction diverges from the germline segment, which might be a read error. The V gene is TRBV12-3 or TRBV12-4, the J gene TRBJ1-1, with unresolved D. The CDR3 runs to 14 residues. CDR3 nucleotide sequence: TGTGCCGGCAGTCCCAAAGCCGCTGCCACTGAAGCTTTCTTT. Its translation: CAGSPKAAATEAFF.

The J gene is TRBJ2-7, the V gene TRBV5-1; the D is unclear. The CDR3 runs to 13 residues. V shed 0 bases and J shed 7 bases, with 11 bases lying between them. Germline V CDR1 and CDR2: SGHRS, YFSETQ. The CDR3 bases are TGCGCCAGCAGCTTGGAAGCGTCCACTGAGCAGTACTTC. It codes for CASSLEASTEQYF.

This clonotype has a count of ten or more. The CDR3 DNA is TGCAGTGCAAGACAGCCTAGCGGGGGAACCGACGAGCAGTACTTC. It is translated as CSARQPSGGTDEQYF. V gene TRBV20-1 combines with J gene TRBJ2-7, with 10 bases matching TRBD2. Germline CDR1 DFQATT, CDR2 SNEGSKA (reference sequence). This CDR3 comprises 15 residues. With V trimmed by 6 bases and J by 5 bases, 13 bases remained unmatched.

In the case of this clonotype: A much larger clone differs from this one at a single base, so this may be a read error. This chain joins TRBV28 and TRBJ1-6, with D maybe TRBD1 (6 bases). Germline V gene data show CDR1 as MDHEN and CDR2 as SYDVKM. CDR3 length equals 16 residues. CDR3 region: CASSTQGPSDNSPPHF. The CDR3 nucleotides read TGTGCCAGCAGTACACAGGGTCCCTCCGATAATTCACCCCCCCACTTT.

The rearrangement joins TRBV2 to TRBJ1-4; the match to TRBD1 covers 7 bases. V dropped 3 bases and J dropped 4; count of bases not matched to a gene: 5. Germline assignment: CDR1 SNHLY and CDR2 FYNNEI. The CDR3 loop spans 15 amino acids. This CDR3 is CASSDQGTVNEKLFF. CDR3 DNA sequence: TGTGCCAGCAGTGACCAGGGGACAGTTAATGAAAAACTGTTTTTT. Filled out from reference TRBV2 and TRBJ1-4, the complete variable domain reads EPEVTQTPSHQVTQMGQEVILRCVPISNHLYFYWYRQILGQKVEFLVSFYNNEISEKSEIFDDQFSVERPDGSNFTLKIRSTKLEDSAMYFCASSDQGTVNEKLFFGSGTQLSVL.

This clonotype was seen at least ten times. V gene TRBV6-1 combines with J gene TRBJ2-2; D is possibly TRBD2 (5 bases). Trimming stripped 5 bases from V and 6 bases from J, with 13 bases between. The CDR3 length is 14 residues. Per germline, CDR1 MNHNS and CDR2 SASEGT. In DNA form, the CDR3 reads TGTGCCAGCAGTCCTAAAAGCGGCGCCGGGGAGCTGTTTTTT. Protein: CASSPKSGAGELFF.

This clonotype was seen only a few times. One end of the junction fails to match germline, which may point to a read error. This chain connects TRBV28 to TRBJ2-5; 7 nucleotides agree with TRBD1. The germline V gene encodes CDR1 MDHEN and CDR2 SYDVKM. The CDR3 covers 15 residues. The CDR3, as DNA: TGTGCCAGCAGCCCACCGGGGACAGAACAAGGGACCCAGTACTTC. It yields the protein CASSPPGTEQGTQYF.

Points on this clonotype: This is likely a read error, given that the CDR3 carries no conserved phenylalanine or tryptophan at its end. As DNA, the CDR3 is TGTGCCCGCAAGGGTGACCCCACTGAAGCTTTCTCT. Its protein product is CARKGDPTEAFS. The chain is built from TRBV30 and TRBJ1-1, with D hard to call. Germline V CDR1 and CDR2: GTSNPN, SVGIG (reference sequence). Trimming took off 8 bases at V and 4 bases at J, with 14 bases between the two ends. This CDR3 has 12 amino acids.

The chain uses TRBV18 and TRBJ2-3, with no clear D. V dropped 2 bases and J dropped 0 bases, with 6 bases sitting between them. Per germline, CDR1 KGHSH and CDR2 LQKENI. The CDR3 has 14 amino acids. The CDR3 protein is CASSPISSTDTQYF. The CDR3 DNA reads TGTGCCAGCTCACCAATCTCTAGCACAGATACGCAGTATTTT. Drawing the rest from reference TRBV18 and TRBJ2-3, the complete variable domain is NAGVMQNPRHLVRRRGQEARLRCSPMKGHSHVYWYRQLPEEGLKFMVYLQKENIIDESGMPKERFSAEFPKEGPSILRIQQVVRGDSAAYFCASSPISSTDTQYFGPGTRLTVL.